Following are 29 T cell receptor beta chains from one sample sequenced in a study of T cells after yellow fever vaccination. Each CDR3 protein is one row after TCRdb ran MiXCR on the 5' RACE reads. The sample has approximately 330,000 distinct CDR3 sequences, 4.1% seen once. The sample was PBMCs, taken 5 days after the yellow fever booster vaccination. These receptors were collected from a man between 18 and 35 years old who received the YFV17D yellow fever vaccine.

The J gene is TRBJ2-7, the V gene TRBV4-3, with no clear D. Per germline, CDR1 LGHNA and CDR2 YSLEER. This CDR3 is built from 13 residues. Trimming shortened V by 0 bases and J by 5 bases, and 8 bases separated the two germline ends. CDR3 coding DNA: TGCGCCAGCAGCCAAGATCTTGGCCACGAGCAGTACGTC. It is translated as CASSQDLGHEQYV.

The sample holds a few counts of this clonotype. The J gene is TRBJ2-1, the V gene TRBV19; 9 bases fit TRBD2. Germline loops: CDR1 LNHDA, CDR2 SQIVND (reference sequence). This CDR3 is built from 18 residues. The ends lost 5 bases at V and 3 bases at J; junction bases unmatched: 14. For the CDR3, the DNA is TGTGCCAGTAGTCCCCGGGGGGGTGAGCGGGGGGACTACAATGAGCAGTTCTTC. It specifies CASSPRGGERGDYNEQFF.

The rearrangement uses TRBV11-3 and TRBJ2-3; D is uncertain. This CDR3 region has 15 residues. Trimming pared 2 bases from V and 6 bases from J, leaving 15 bases between. Germline V gives CDR1 SGHNT, CDR2 YENEEA. The CDR3 DNA reads TGTGCCAGCAGCTTAACTGTGGGTGGGTCCGATACGCAGTATTTT. Encoded protein: CASSLTVGGSDTQYF.

The chain links TRBV29-1 to TRBJ1-2; 9 bases match TRBD1. The germline gives CDR1 SQVTM, CDR2 ANQGSEA. After removal of 7 bases from V and 0 bases from J, the junction contained 6 bases not matched to a gene. The CDR3 is 14 residues long. This CDR3 is CSAQTGGTNYGYTF. CDR3 DNA: TGCAGCGCCCAGACAGGGGGGACTAACTATGGCTACACCTTC.

The V call is TRBV6-2 or TRBV6-3, the J call TRBJ2-7, with 10 bases lining up with TRBD1. Germline V gene data show CDR1 as MNHEY and CDR2 as SVGEGT. The CDR3 extends over 17 amino acids. V gave up 2 bases and J gave up 2 bases; unmatched junction bases: 9. CDR3 loop: CASSYPGQGYSTYEQYF. The CDR3 DNA is TGTGCCAGCAGTTACCCGGGACAGGGGTACTCAACCTACGAGCAGTACTTC.

This clonotype appeared many times. V and J are TRBV5-1 and TRBJ1-6, with no clear D. The V end lost 0 bases, the J end lost 8 bases, and 9 bases lay between the germline ends. The germline CDR1 and CDR2 sequences are SGHRS and YFSETQ. This CDR3 comprises 14 residues. The CDR3 DNA is TGCGCCAGCAGCTTGGGGGCAGGCGATTCACCCCTCCACTTT. Its translation is CASSLGAGDSPLHF.

This clonotype has at least ten counts. The chain links TRBV11-2 to TRBJ1-4, with D possibly TRBD1 on 5 matching bases. This CDR3 contains 19 residues. Trimming took off 3 bases at V and 0 bases at J, with 20 bases between the two ends. Germline lookup yields CDR1 SGHAT and CDR2 FQNNGV. The CDR3 region has the DNA TGTGCCAGCAGCTTGGTGGGCCAGACAGCCGGGGCAACTAATGAAAAACTGTTTTTT. Translation: CASSLVGQTAGATNEKLFF.

This chain connects TRBV7-2 to TRBJ1-6, with D maybe TRBD1 (6 bases). Germline CDR1 reads SGHTA; CDR2 reads FQGNSA. The CDR3 totals 15 residues. V lost 4 bases and J lost 7, with 14 bases in between. The CDR3: CASSSPDRQNSPLHF. In DNA, the CDR3 is TGTGCCAGCAGCTCCCCGGACAGACAAAATTCACCCCTCCACTTT.

This clonotype was observed a handful of times. This rearrangement joins TRBV7-2 to TRBJ2-7; D gene uncertain. The length of the CDR3 is 13 residues. Germline V gives CDR1 SGHTA, CDR2 FQGNSA. With 1 base removed from V and 2 bases from J, the gap between germline ends came to 6 bases. The CDR3 nucleotides read TGTGCCAGCAGCTTAGACCCGCCCTACGAGCAGTACGTC. It specifies CASSLDPPYEQYV.

J is TRBJ1-3 and V is TRBV29-1, with TRBD1 as a possible D gene (5 bases). V was cut by 2 bases and J by 0 bases, with 17 bases left in between. Germline loops: CDR1 SQVTM, CDR2 ANQGSEA. CDR3 length: 17 amino acids. The CDR3 sequence is CSVERGAGVVSGNTIYF. CDR3 sequence (DNA): TGCAGCGTTGAAAGGGGCGCGGGAGTGGTCTCTGGAAACACCATATATTTT.

The rearrangement links TRBV5-1 to TRBJ1-1; no firm D call. The germline CDR1 and CDR2 sequences are SGHRS and YFSETQ. Trimming removed 3 bases at V and 3 bases at J, with 18 bases between. This CDR3 is 16 amino acids long. The CDR3 nucleotides read TGCGCCAGCAGCTCACAACCGGCTGACGGATACACTGAAGCTTTCTTT. This translates into CASSSQPADGYTEAFF.

The gene calls are TRBV7-2 and TRBJ1-1; D gene unclear. With 5 bases removed from V and 10 bases from J, the gap between germline ends came to 14 bases. The germline gives CDR1 SGHTA, CDR2 FQGNSA. The CDR3 consists of 12 residues. CDR3 nucleotides: TGTGCCAGCAGCCGAAGAGGGTCCCGAGCTTTCTTT. It translates to CASSRRGSRAFF.

The J gene is TRBJ1-2, the V gene TRBV14; D call uncertain. V was pared by 4 bases and J by 7 bases, with 10 bases between. The CDR3 length is 12 residues. CDR1 is SGHDN and CDR2 is FVKESK in the germline V gene. The CDR3: CASSPHIAGYTF. The CDR3 nucleotides are TGTGCCAGCAGCCCGCACATCGCTGGCTACACCTTC.

This clonotype was seen many times. The chain uses TRBV11-2 and TRBJ2-7; tentatively, D is TRBD2 (5 bases). The length of the CDR3 is 14 residues. Looked up from germline, CDR1 is SGHAT and CDR2 is FQNNGV. The V end lost 2 bases, the J end lost 7 bases, and 15 bases lay between the germline ends. The CDR3 here is CASSLSPMWREQYF. The CDR3 DNA is TGTGCCAGCAGCTTAAGTCCCATGTGGAGGGAGCAGTACTTC. Full variable domain (missing parts from reference TRBV11-2 and TRBJ2-7): EAGVAQSPRYKIIEKRQSVAFWCNPISGHATLYWYQQILGQGPKLLIQFQNNGVVDDSQLPKDRFSAERLKGVDSTLKIQPAKLEDSAVYLCASSLSPMWREQYFGPGTRLTVT.

This clonotype was detected ten times or more. Being one base from a much bigger clone, this may be a read error. This chain uses TRBV7-9 with TRBJ2-2, with D possibly called TRBD1 or TRBD2 (5 bases each). Germline loops: CDR1 SEHNR, CDR2 FQNEAQ (reference sequence). CDR3 length: 13 residues. V lost 1 base and J lost 6, with 6 bases in between. The CDR3, as DNA: TGTGCCAGCAGCTTAGGGGACGCCGGGGAGCTGTTTTTT. Translating gives CASSLGDAGELFF.

The V gene is TRBV29-1, the J gene TRBJ1-1; TRBD1 is a possible D gene (5 bases). There are 14 residues in the CDR3. The V and J ends lost 7 bases and 4 bases respectively, with 19 bases between them. Germline V gene lookup returns CDR1 SQVTM and CDR2 ANQGSEA. The CDR3 sequence: CSGGGRQRGTEAFF. The CDR3 region has the DNA TGCAGCGGGGGCGGGCGTCAACGGGGCACTGAAGCTTTCTTT.

This clonotype was detected only a few times. V gene TRBV12-3 or TRBV12-4 combines with J gene TRBJ2-3, with 7 bases aligning to TRBD1. Trimming cost V 6 bases and J 3 bases; bases outside gene matches: 3. This CDR3 has 13 amino acids. The CDR3 DNA reads as TGTGCCAGCAGAACAGGGGTAACAGATACGCAGTATTTT. Its protein is CASRTGVTDTQYF.

J is TRBJ2-7 and V is TRBV2; D not certain. V lost 8 bases and J lost 3, with 14 bases in between. Germline assignment: CDR1 SNHLY and CDR2 FYNNEI. The CDR3 is made up of 13 amino acids. The CDR3 DNA follows: TGTGCCAGCTGCCGCCTGGGGTACTACGAGCAGTACGTC. It is translated as CASCRLGYYEQYV.

This clonotype appeared a few times. The chain combines TRBV13 with TRBJ1-1; TRBD1 matches 9 bases. The germline CDR1 and CDR2 sequences are PRHDT and FYEKMQ (reference sequence). V lost 5 bases to trimming and J lost 6 bases; unmatched junction nucleotides: 4. The CDR3 has 13 residues. For the CDR3, the DNA is TGTGCCAGCAGCCTGGACAGGGGTCCTGAAGCTTTCTTT. This translates into CASSLDRGPEAFF.

This clonotype was seen a few times. The J gene is TRBJ1-5, the V gene TRBV5-1; TRBD1 matches 8 bases. Germline V gives CDR1 SGHRS, CDR2 YFSETQ. This CDR3 comprises 17 residues. V gave up 0 bases and J gave up 4 bases; unmatched junction bases: 9. CDR3 residues: CASSLGTGNLVNQPQHF. For the CDR3, the DNA is TGCGCCAGCAGCTTGGGGACAGGGAATTTAGTTAATCAGCCCCAGCATTTT.

This clonotype was observed a few times. The genes are TRBV5-1 and TRBJ2-7, with 9 positions matching TRBD1. This CDR3 has 14 amino acids. The V segment lost 2 bases and the J segment 3 bases; nucleotides outside the gene matches: 3. Germline loops: CDR1 SGHRS, CDR2 YFSETQ. CDR3 protein: CASSLTGQGYEQYF. Here the CDR3 DNA reads TGCGCCAGCAGCTTAACGGGACAGGGCTACGAGCAGTACTTC.

This chain uses TRBV20-1 with TRBJ1-2; 8 bases are a match to TRBD1. V was pared by 0 bases and J by 7 bases, with 7 bases of the junction left unmatched. CDR1 and CDR2 from the germline V gene are DFQATT and SNEGSKA (reference sequence). CDR3 length equals 14 residues. The CDR3 region has the DNA TGCAGTGCTAGAGATCCTCAGGGGGCGGGTGGCTACACCTTC. Residues: CSARDPQGAGGYTF.

This clonotype has only a few counts. The V and J genes are TRBV4-2 and TRBJ2-5; perhaps TRBD2 as D (6 bases). The CDR3 consists of 15 residues. V lost 1 base to trimming and J lost 2 bases, with 11 bases between them. The germline CDR1 and CDR2 sequences are LGHNA and YNFKEQ. The CDR3 here is CASSQGGEEQETQYF. The DNA of the CDR3 is TGTGCCAGCAGCCAAGGCGGGGAAGAGCAAGAGACCCAGTACTTC.

The rearrangement joins TRBV7-9 to TRBJ1-5; D is uncertain. CDR1 is SEHNR, CDR2 FQNEAQ, per germline (reference sequence). This CDR3 is 12 amino acids long. V was clipped by 2 bases and J by 9 bases, with 8 bases between them. This chain's CDR3 is CASSLSAGPQHF. DNA of the CDR3: TGTGCCAGCAGCTTATCGGCTGGGCCCCAGCATTTT.

V gene TRBV4-3 combines with J gene TRBJ2-4; no clear D gene. This CDR3 is 15 amino acids long. V lost 0 bases, J lost 7 bases, and 13 bases lay in between. Germline-derived CDR1 and CDR2 are LGHNA and YSLEER. CDR3 nucleotide sequence: TGCGCCAGCAGCCAAGATCGTGGAATCTGGAACATTCAGTACTTC. Residues: CASSQDRGIWNIQYF.

The rearrangement links TRBV7-6 to TRBJ2-5, with D unclear. This CDR3 comprises 12 residues. V shed 1 base and J shed 7 bases, with 7 bases lying between them. Germline CDR1 is SGHVS and CDR2 is FNYEAQ. This chain's CDR3 is CASSLGPGTQYF. The CDR3 DNA reads as TGTGCCAGCAGCTTAGGCCCAGGGACCCAGTACTTC. The full variable domain, completed using reference TRBV7-6 and TRBJ2-5, is GAGVSQSPRYKVTKRGQDVALRCDPISGHVSLYWYRQALGQGPEFLTYFNYEAQQDKSGLPNDRFSAERPEGSISTLTIQRTEQRDSAMYRCASSLGPGTQYFGPGTRLLVL.

The table lists this clonotype with a few counts. The V call is TRBV7-9, the J call TRBJ1-5; D is perhaps TRBD1 (5 bases). There are 15 residues in the CDR3. Per germline, CDR1 SEHNR and CDR2 FQNEAQ (reference sequence). Trimming left V 8 bases short and J 3 bases short, with 17 bases between. The CDR3 reads CASSGGPLPNQPQHF. CDR3 sequence (DNA): TGTGCCAGCTCTGGGGGTCCCCTCCCCAATCAGCCCCAGCATTTT.

The V call is TRBV20-1, the J call TRBJ2-7; 9 bases are a match to TRBD1. This CDR3 spans 14 amino acids. Germline V gene data show CDR1 as DFQATT and CDR2 as SNEGSKA (reference sequence). The trim removed 5 bases at V and 1 base at J, leaving 6 bases unmatched. The CDR3 DNA sequence: TGCAGTGCTCCGGGACAGGGCTATTCCTACGAGCAGTACGTC. Protein: CSAPGQGYSYEQYV.

The sample holds many counts of this clonotype. This sequence joins TRBV5-1 and TRBJ2-2; 10 nucleotides line up with TRBD2. From germline, CDR1 is SGHRS and CDR2 YFSETQ. The CDR3 spans 17 residues. Trimming at V came to 5 bases and at J to 0 bases, leaving 7 bases not matched to a gene. This CDR3 reads CASRPSGGASNTGELFF. Written as DNA, the CDR3 is TGCGCCAGCAGGCCCAGCGGGGGGGCGTCGAACACCGGGGAGCTGTTTTTT.